Below, 29 T cell receptor beta chains from the same sample are listed, as sequenced in a study of blood T cells in healthy people across ages. A second PCR of 7 to 11 cycles used a sample-barcoded 5' primer and a J-beta primer mix. Each CDR3 protein gets one entry after TCRdb re-called the 5' RACE reads with MiXCR. This table has some 1,000,000 distinct CDR3 sequences, less than 25% appearing once. These data are also associated with another study on T cells of mothers and their children.

Sequenced sample: blood. These receptors were obtained from a girl aged 2 to 10 in good health.

In this sample, this clonotype turned up a few times. The chain employs TRBV12-3 or TRBV12-4 and TRBJ1-2; 7 bases agree with TRBD1. With V trimmed by 8 bases and J by 3 bases, 3 bases remained unmatched. CDR3 length: 12 residues. The CDR3 DNA reads as TGTGCCAGCCGGGGACAGTACTATGGCTACACCTTC. As protein: CASRGQYYGYTF.

The chain recombines TRBV19 with TRBJ1-2; D unresolved. The germline V and J ends were trimmed by 8 bases and 9 bases, with 13 bases remaining between them. The CDR3 is 11 residues long. The germline CDR1 and CDR2 sequences are LNHDA and SQIVND (reference sequence). The CDR3 here is CASARARSYTF. The CDR3 nucleotides read TGTGCCAGTGCCCGGGCCCGCAGCTACACCTTC.

A word on this clonotype: At one boundary the junction diverges from the germline segment, which might be a read error. V usage is TRBV29-1 and J usage is TRBJ2-7; 7 bases match TRBD2. From germline, CDR1 is SQVTM and CDR2 ANQGSEA. This CDR3 is 13 amino acids long. The DNA for the CDR3 is TGCAGCGTTGTGGGGGGGAAATCCTACGAGCAGTATTTC. It encodes CSVVGGKSYEQYF.

This clonotype has only a few counts. The rearrangement joins TRBV12-5 to TRBJ1-4; D is undetermined. This CDR3 contains 15 residues. V shed 6 bases and J shed 5 bases, with 16 bases lying between them. Germline CDR1 reads LGHNT; CDR2 reads FRNRAP. CDR3 residues: CASGYTIFGNEKLFF. For the CDR3, the DNA is TGTGCTAGTGGCTACACAATTTTTGGCAATGAAAAACTGTTTTTT.

The V call is TRBV5-1, the J call TRBJ2-2; D is ambiguous. Trimming stripped 4 bases from V and 3 bases from J, with 13 bases between. CDR1 and CDR2 from the germline V gene are SGHRS and YFSETQ. This CDR3 is built from 15 residues. The CDR3 sequence is CASSEGSTYTGELFF. In DNA form, the CDR3 reads TGCGCCAGCAGCGAAGGGTCCACATACACCGGGGAGCTGTTTTTT.

This clonotype was recorded a few times. The genes are TRBV7-2 and TRBJ1-1; 12 nucleotides align to TRBD1. The CDR3 covers 18 residues. The germline CDR1 and CDR2 sequences are SGHTA and FQGNSA. V lost 3 bases, J lost 2 bases, and 10 bases stayed unmatched. The CDR3 region has the DNA TGTGCCAGCAGCTTCCCGTGGTTTGGGACAGGGGGCAACACTGAAGCTTTCTTT. Residues: CASSFPWFGTGGNTEAFF.

This clonotype was picked up many times. For the CDR3, the DNA is TGTGCCAGCAGCCCCGGAGGAAACACCATATATTTT. Amino acid sequence: CASSPGGNTIYF. The chain joins TRBV4-2 to TRBJ1-3; D gene unclear. Germline V gene sequence: CDR1 LGHNA, CDR2 YNFKEQ. Trimming shortened V by 4 bases and J by 4 bases, and 5 bases separated the two germline ends. This CDR3 spans 12 amino acids.

J is TRBJ1-4 and V is TRBV20-1; D gene unclear. The CDR3 has 14 amino acids. The germline V gene has CDR1 DFQATT and CDR2 SNEGSKA (reference sequence). V gave up 2 bases and J gave up 7 bases, with 14 bases separating them. In DNA, the CDR3 is TGCAGTGCTAGAAGAGTGGTGGAGAGTGAAAAACTGTTTTTT. Its translation is CSARRVVESEKLFF.

The chain carries TRBV5-1 and TRBJ2-5, with 7 bases lining up with TRBD2. The germline V gene has CDR1 SGHRS and CDR2 YFSETQ. The CDR3 spans 17 residues. V was pared by 0 bases and J by 1 base, with 9 bases of the junction left unmatched. The CDR3 region is CASSLAGPSGLQETQYF. CDR3 DNA: TGCGCCAGCAGCTTGGCCGGGCCTAGCGGACTCCAAGAGACCCAGTACTTC.

This clonotype occurred many times. The J gene is TRBJ2-5, the V gene TRBV5-5, with 10 bases identical to TRBD2. The CDR3 contains 14 residues. Germline CDR1 reads SGHKS; CDR2 reads YYEKEE (reference sequence). V lost 3 bases, J lost 3 bases, and 2 bases stayed unmatched. CDR3 sequence reads: CASSSGLAEETQYF. As DNA, the CDR3 is TGTGCCAGCAGCTCTGGACTAGCGGAAGAGACCCAGTACTTC.

The rearrangement uses TRBV3-1 and TRBJ2-1; the D gene is possibly TRBD2 (6 bases). Germline V CDR1 and CDR2: LGHDT, YNNKEL (reference sequence). The CDR3 loop spans 14 amino acids. V lost 1 base and J lost 2, with 6 bases in between. DNA of the CDR3: TGTGCCAGCAGCCAAGGGACTACCTACAATGAGCAGTTCTTC. This gives the protein CASSQGTTYNEQFF.

This rearrangement joins TRBV20-1 to TRBJ2-5, with no clear D. The J call is in doubt because the DNA end fits TRBJ2-7 better. Germline-derived CDR1 and CDR2 are DFQATT and SNEGSKA (reference sequence). The CDR3 covers 10 residues. Here the CDR3 reads CSAYKGEQYF. The CDR3 nucleotides are TGCAGTGCTTACAAGGGCGAGCAGTACTTC.

This clonotype was seen a few times. A much larger clone differs by one base, so this may be a read error. The V call is TRBV6-5, the J call TRBJ1-2, with a tentative D call TRBD1 (5 bases). This CDR3 is 12 amino acids long. Between the trimmed V and J ends, which lost 6 bases and 6 bases, there was a span of 11 bases. Germline V CDR1 and CDR2: MNHEY, SVGAGI. The CDR3 DNA sequence: TGTGCCAGCAGCAGGGACGGCCATGGCTACACCTTC. This codes for CASSRDGHGYTF.

This clonotype appeared once. The chain links TRBV7-9 to TRBJ2-3, with D tentatively TRBD1 or TRBD2 (5 bases each). Germline V gives CDR1 SEHNR, CDR2 FQNEAQ (reference sequence). The germline V and J ends were trimmed by 5 bases and 1 base, with 13 bases remaining between them. This CDR3 is built from 15 residues. The CDR3 spells CASSQGDPRTDTQYF. Written as DNA, the CDR3 is TGTGCCAGCAGCCAAGGGGACCCTCGCACAGATACGCAGTATTTT.

This clonotype was seen a few times. The chain has TRBV4-1 and TRBJ2-5; D gene unclear. V dropped 6 bases and J dropped 11 bases, with 25 bases sitting between them. Germline V lookup: CDR1 MGHRA, CDR2 YSYEKL. The CDR3 totals 15 residues. The CDR3 DNA reads as TGCGCCAGCAGGTCCCCTGGTTCAAGCTCCTACGGGCAGTACTTC. Translating gives CASRSPGSSSYGQYF.

Comments on this clonotype: The junction differs from germline at one of its ends, possibly a read error. The V and J genes are TRBV7-9 and TRBJ1-2; D is perhaps TRBD1 (6 bases). CDR3 length equals 14 residues. CDR1 SEHNR and CDR2 FQNEAQ come from the germline V gene (reference sequence). This CDR3 reads CASELRGVSYGNTF. The CDR3 DNA reads TGTGCCAGCGAACTCAGGGGCGTGAGCTATGGCAACACCTTC.

This clonotype came up once. The rearrangement links TRBV7-2 to TRBJ2-4; 7 positions agree with TRBD1. The V gene end was trimmed by 5 bases and the J gene end by 0 bases; junction bases not matched to a gene: 16. Germline CDR1 SGHTA, CDR2 FQGNSA. CDR3 size: 19 residues. CDR3 residues: CASSPSGTAVILAKNIQYF. The DNA for the CDR3 is TGTGCCAGCAGCCCTTCGGGGACAGCCGTAATTCTAGCCAAAAACATTCAGTACTTC.

The chain joins TRBV29-1 to TRBJ2-3, with D possibly matching TRBD2 (5 bases). The CDR3 has 12 amino acids. Germline V lookup: CDR1 SQVTM, CDR2 ANQGSEA. The V end lost 7 bases, the J end lost 2 bases, and 10 bases lay between the germline ends. In DNA, the CDR3 is TGCAGCGCACTAGGTGTCACAGATACGCAGTATTTT. Protein sequence: CSALGVTDTQYF.

The chain combines TRBV7-9 with TRBJ2-7; D gene uncertain. The CDR3 sequence is 13 residues long. The V end was cut by 4 bases, the J end by 6 bases, with 13 bases between. CDR1 and CDR2 from the germline V gene are SEHNR and FQNEAQ (reference sequence). The CDR3 here is CASSSYLGLEQYF. DNA of the CDR3: TGTGCCAGCAGCTCCTATCTGGGTCTCGAGCAGTACTTC.

The rearrangement uses TRBV29-1 and TRBJ2-1; either TRBD1 or TRBD2 may supply D (5 bases each). Germline CDR1 and CDR2: SQVTM and ANQGSEA. The CDR3 covers 13 residues. Trimming pared 7 bases from V and 7 bases from J, leaving 17 bases between. This chain's CDR3 is CSALMGVANEQFF. DNA of the CDR3: TGCAGCGCACTCATGGGGGTTGCGAATGAGCAGTTCTTC.

The chain combines TRBV21-1 with TRBJ2-1; the D segment call TRBD1 is taken from the table without a DNA check. TRBV21-1 is reported as a pseudogene. This CDR3 comprises 14 residues. The CDR3 sequence: CASSRGSTGTEQFF. The CDR3 DNA follows: TGTGCCAGCAGTAGGGGGTCGACCGGGACAGAGCAGTTCTTC.

This clonotype has only a few counts. J is TRBJ2-1 and V is TRBV7-9; D remains ambiguous. V was trimmed by 3 bases and J by 8 bases, leaving 8 bases between them. There are 12 residues in the CDR3. Germline V CDR1 and CDR2: SEHNR, FQNEAQ (reference sequence). The CDR3 nucleotides read TGTGCCAGCAGCTTCCGCCCATATGAGCAGTTCTTC. It encodes CASSFRPYEQFF.

This chain joins TRBV18 and TRBJ2-5; TRBD1 is a possible D gene (6 bases). CDR3 length equals 16 residues. Germline assignment: CDR1 KGHSH and CDR2 LQKENI. Trimming took off 2 bases at V and 3 bases at J, with 16 bases between the two ends. CDR3 protein: CASSPKGVIKEETQYF. For the CDR3, the DNA is TGTGCCAGCTCACCAAAGGGGGTGATTAAGGAAGAGACCCAGTACTTC. Together with reference TRBV18 and TRBJ2-5, the CDR3 gives the full variable domain: NAGVMQNPRHLVRRRGQEARLRCSPMKGHSHVYWYRQLPEEGLKFMVYLQKENIIDESGMPKERFSAEFPKEGPSILRIQQVVRGDSAAYFCASSPKGVIKEETQYFGPGTRLLVL.

The chain has TRBV11-2 and TRBJ2-5, with 8 bases aligning to TRBD1. The DNA end is a closer match to TRBJ2-7, so the J assignment may be wrong. The CDR3 totals 15 residues. CDR1 SGHAT and CDR2 FQNNGV come from the germline V gene. CDR3 loop: CASRKTGDTSYEQYF. The DNA of the CDR3 is TGTGCCAGCAGAAAGACAGGGGATACCTCCTACGAGCAGTACTTC.

The chain carries TRBV7-3 and TRBJ1-6; no clear D. Germline CDR1 reads SGHTA; CDR2 reads FQGTGA. The CDR3 consists of 15 residues. Trimming removed 1 base at V and 0 bases at J, with 4 bases between. For the CDR3, the DNA is TGTGCCAGCAGCTTAAAGTGCTCCTATAATTCACCCCTCCACTTT. Translation: CASSLKCSYNSPLHF.

The chain carries TRBV6-2 or TRBV6-3 and TRBJ1-5; D unclear. Trimming removed 2 bases at V and 0 bases at J, with 8 bases between. Germline V gene sequence: CDR1 MNHEY, CDR2 SVGEGT. CDR3 length equals 15 residues. The CDR3, as DNA: TGTGCCAGCAGTTACCCCTGGGATAGCAATCAGCCCCAGCATTTT. Encoded protein: CASSYPWDSNQPQHF.

CDR3 DNA: TGTGCCAGCTCAGAAGAAGCTTATAGCACAGATACGCAGTATTTT. This translates into CASSEEAYSTDTQYF. The V and J genes are TRBV6-5 and TRBJ2-3; D uncertain. V was pared by 8 bases and J by 0 bases, with 15 bases between. Germline values: CDR1 MNHEY, CDR2 SVGAGI. This CDR3 spans 15 amino acids.

The J gene is TRBJ2-3, the V gene TRBV15; D is ambiguous. Trimming stripped 4 bases from V and 6 bases from J, with 8 bases between. The germline V gene has CDR1 LNHNV and CDR2 YYDKDF (reference sequence). CDR3 length: 12 amino acids. In DNA, the CDR3 is TGTGCCACCAGCAACAGATGGGATACGCAGTATTTT. It translates to CATSNRWDTQYF.

This clonotype appeared many times. The gene calls are TRBV18 and TRBJ2-5; no reliable D call. The CDR3 totals 12 residues. The germline gives CDR1 KGHSH, CDR2 LQKENI. V lost 8 bases, J lost 1 base, and 8 bases lay in between. The CDR3 sequence: CASSPSQETQYF. CDR3 nucleotides: TGTGCCAGCAGCCCGTCCCAAGAGACCCAGTACTTC.